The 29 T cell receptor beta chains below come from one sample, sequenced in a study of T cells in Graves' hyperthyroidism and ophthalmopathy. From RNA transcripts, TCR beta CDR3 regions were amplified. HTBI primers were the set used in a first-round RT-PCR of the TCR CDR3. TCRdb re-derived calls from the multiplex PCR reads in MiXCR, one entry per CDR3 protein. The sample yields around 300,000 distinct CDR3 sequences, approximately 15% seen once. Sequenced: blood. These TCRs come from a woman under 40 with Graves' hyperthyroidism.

The CDR3 nucleotides read TGTGCCAGTAGTATCAGGGCTGGGGCCAACGTCCTGACTTTC. Amino acids: CASSIRAGANVLTF. The chain carries TRBV19 and TRBJ2-6; TRBD1 is a possible D gene (5 bases). Per the germline V gene, CDR1 is LNHDA and CDR2 is SQIVND (reference sequence). V shed 3 bases and J shed 2 bases, with 5 bases lying between them. CDR3 size: 14 residues.

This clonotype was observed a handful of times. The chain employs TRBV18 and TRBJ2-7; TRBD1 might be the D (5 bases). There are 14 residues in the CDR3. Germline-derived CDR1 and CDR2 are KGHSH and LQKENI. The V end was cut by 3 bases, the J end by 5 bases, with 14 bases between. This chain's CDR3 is CASSPIRGYNEQYF. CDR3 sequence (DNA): TGTGCCAGCTCACCCATTAGGGGATACAACGAGCAGTACTTC. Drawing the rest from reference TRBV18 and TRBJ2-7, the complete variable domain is NAGVMQNPRHLVRRRGQEARLRCSPMKGHSHVYWYRQLPEEGLKFMVYLQKENIIDESGMPKERFSAEFPKEGPSILRIQQVVRGDSAAYFCASSPIRGYNEQYFGPGTRLTVT.

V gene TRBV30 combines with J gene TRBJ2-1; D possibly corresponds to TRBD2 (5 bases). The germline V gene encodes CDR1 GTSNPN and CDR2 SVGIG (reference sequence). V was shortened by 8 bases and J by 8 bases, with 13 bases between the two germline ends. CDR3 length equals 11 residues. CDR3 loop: CAITGKYEQFF. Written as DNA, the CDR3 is TGTGCCATAACCGGGAAGTATGAGCAGTTCTTC.

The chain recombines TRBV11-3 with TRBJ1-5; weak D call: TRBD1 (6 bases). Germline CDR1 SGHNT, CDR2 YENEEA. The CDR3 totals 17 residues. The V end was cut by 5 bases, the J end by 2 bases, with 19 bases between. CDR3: CASSLNPRDTGNQPQHF. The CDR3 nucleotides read TGTGCCAGCAGCCTTAACCCGCGGGACACAGGCAATCAGCCCCAGCATTTT.

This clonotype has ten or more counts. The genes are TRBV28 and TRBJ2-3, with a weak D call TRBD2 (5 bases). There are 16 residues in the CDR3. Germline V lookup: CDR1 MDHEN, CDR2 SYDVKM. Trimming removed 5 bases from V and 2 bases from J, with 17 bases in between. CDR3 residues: CASSQASNPPTDTQYF. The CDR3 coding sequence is TGTGCCAGCAGTCAGGCTAGCAACCCTCCCACAGATACGCAGTATTTT.

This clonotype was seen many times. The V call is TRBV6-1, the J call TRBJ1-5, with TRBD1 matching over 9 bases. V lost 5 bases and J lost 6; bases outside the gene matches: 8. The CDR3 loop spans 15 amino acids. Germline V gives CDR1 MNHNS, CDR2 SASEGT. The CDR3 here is CASSREGTGSQPQHF. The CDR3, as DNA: TGTGCCAGCAGTCGGGAGGGGACAGGGTCTCAGCCCCAGCATTTT.

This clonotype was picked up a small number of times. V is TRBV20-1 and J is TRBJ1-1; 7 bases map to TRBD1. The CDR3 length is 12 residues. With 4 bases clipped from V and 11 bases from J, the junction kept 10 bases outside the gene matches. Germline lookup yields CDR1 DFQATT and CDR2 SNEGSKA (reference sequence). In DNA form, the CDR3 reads TGCAGTGCTAAACGAATACAGGGGAGTGCTTTCTTT. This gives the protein CSAKRIQGSAFF.

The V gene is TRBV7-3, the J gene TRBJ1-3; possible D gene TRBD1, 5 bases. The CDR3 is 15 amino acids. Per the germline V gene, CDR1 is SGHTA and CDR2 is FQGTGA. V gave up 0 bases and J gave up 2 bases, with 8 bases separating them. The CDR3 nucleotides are TGTGCCAGCAGCTTAACGGGGGACCCTGGAAACACCATATATTTT. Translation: CASSLTGDPGNTIYF. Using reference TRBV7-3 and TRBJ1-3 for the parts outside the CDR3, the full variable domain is GAGVSQTPSNKVTEKGKYVELRCDPISGHTALYWYRQSLGQGPEFLIYFQGTGAADDSGLPNDRFFAVRPEGSVSTLKIQRTERGDSAVYLCASSLTGDPGNTIYFGEGSWLTVV.

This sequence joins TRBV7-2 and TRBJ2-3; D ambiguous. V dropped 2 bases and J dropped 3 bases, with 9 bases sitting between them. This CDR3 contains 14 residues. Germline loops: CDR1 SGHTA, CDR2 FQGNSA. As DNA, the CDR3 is TGTGCCAGCAGCTTAATTGCTACTACAGATACGCAGTATTTT. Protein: CASSLIATTDTQYF.

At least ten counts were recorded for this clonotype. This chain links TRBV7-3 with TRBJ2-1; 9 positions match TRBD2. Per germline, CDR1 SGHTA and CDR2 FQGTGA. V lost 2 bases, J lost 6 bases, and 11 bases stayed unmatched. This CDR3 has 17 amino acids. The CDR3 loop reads CASSLDLAGGPGNEQFF. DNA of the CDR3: TGTGCCAGCAGCTTAGATCTCGCGGGAGGGCCGGGCAATGAGCAGTTCTTC. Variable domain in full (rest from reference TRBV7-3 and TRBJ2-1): GAGVSQTPSNKVTEKGKYVELRCDPISGHTALYWYRQSLGQGPEFLIYFQGTGAADDSGLPNDRFFAVRPEGSVSTLKIQRTERGDSAVYLCASSLDLAGGPGNEQFFGPGTRLTVL.

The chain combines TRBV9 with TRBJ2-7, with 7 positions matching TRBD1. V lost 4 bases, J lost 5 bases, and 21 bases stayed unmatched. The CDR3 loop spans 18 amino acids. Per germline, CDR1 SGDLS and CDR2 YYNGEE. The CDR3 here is CASSSNPDNNRGEDEQYF. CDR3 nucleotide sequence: TGTGCCAGCAGCTCAAACCCCGATAATAACAGGGGAGAGGACGAGCAGTACTTC.

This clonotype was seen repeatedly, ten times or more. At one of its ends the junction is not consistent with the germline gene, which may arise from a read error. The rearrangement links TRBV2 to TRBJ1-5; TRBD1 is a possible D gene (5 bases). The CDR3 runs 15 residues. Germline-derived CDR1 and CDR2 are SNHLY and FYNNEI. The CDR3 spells CASREGRGRNQPQHF. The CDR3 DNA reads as TGTGCCAGCAGGGAAGGAAGGGGTCGGAATCAGCCCCAGCATTTT.

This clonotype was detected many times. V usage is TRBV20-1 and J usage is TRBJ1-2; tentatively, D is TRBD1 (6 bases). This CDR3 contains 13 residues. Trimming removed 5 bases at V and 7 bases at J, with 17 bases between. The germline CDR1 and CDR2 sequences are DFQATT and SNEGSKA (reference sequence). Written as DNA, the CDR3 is TGCAGTGCTGACCATGGGGGGCGGGGTGGCTACACCTTC. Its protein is CSADHGGRGGYTF.

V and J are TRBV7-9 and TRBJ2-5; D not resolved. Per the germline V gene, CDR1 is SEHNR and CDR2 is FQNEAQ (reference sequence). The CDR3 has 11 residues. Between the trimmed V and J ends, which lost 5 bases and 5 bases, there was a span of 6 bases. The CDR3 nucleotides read TGTGCCAGCAGCACAATGGAGACCCAGTACTTC. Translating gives CASSTMETQYF.

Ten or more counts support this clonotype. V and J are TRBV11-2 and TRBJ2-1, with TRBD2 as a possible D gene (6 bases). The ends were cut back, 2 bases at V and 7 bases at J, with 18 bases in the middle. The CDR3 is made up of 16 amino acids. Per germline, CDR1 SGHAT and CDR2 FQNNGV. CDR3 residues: CASSLNPPGLRNEQFF. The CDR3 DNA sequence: TGTGCCAGCAGCTTAAACCCGCCGGGACTGAGGAATGAGCAGTTCTTC.

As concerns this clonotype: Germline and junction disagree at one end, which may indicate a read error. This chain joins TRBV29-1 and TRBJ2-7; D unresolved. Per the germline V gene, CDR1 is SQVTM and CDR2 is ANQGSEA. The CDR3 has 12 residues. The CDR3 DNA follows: TGCAGCGTTCAGGAACGTACCTACGAACAGTACTTC. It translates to CSVQERTYEQYF.

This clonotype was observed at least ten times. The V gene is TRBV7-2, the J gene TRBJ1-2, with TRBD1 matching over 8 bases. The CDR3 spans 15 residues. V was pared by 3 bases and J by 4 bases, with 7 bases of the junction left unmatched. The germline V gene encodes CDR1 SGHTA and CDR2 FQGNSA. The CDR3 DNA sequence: TGTGCCAGCAGCTTCCCCCGCGGGACAGGCTATGGCTACACCTTC. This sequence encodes CASSFPRGTGYGYTF.

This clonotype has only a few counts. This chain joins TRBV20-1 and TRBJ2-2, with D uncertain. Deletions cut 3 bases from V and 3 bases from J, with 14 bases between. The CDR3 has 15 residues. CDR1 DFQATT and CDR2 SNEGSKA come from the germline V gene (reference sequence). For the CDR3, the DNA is TGCAGTGCTAGTGCCATTTCCCCCTACACCGGGGAGCTGTTTTTT. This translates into CSASAISPYTGELFF.

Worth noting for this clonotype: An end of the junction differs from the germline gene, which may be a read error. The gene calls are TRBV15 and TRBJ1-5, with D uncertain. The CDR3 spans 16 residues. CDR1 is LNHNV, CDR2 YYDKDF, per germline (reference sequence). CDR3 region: CATSRDLGQANQPQRF. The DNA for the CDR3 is TGTGCCACCAGCAGAGACCTAGGCCAAGCTAATCAGCCCCAGCGTTTT.

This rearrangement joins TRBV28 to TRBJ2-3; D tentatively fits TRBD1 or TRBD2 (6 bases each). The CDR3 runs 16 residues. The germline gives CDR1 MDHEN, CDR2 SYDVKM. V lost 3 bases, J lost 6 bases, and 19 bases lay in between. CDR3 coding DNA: TGTGCCAGCAGTTTCTATCTAGCGTCGACAGGCGATACGCAGTATTTT. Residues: CASSFYLASTGDTQYF.

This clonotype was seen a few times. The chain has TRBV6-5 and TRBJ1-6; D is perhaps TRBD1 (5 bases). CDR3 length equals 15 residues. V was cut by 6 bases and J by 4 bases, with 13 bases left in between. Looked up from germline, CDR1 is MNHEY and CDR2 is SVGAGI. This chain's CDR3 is CASSYRGEYNSPLHF. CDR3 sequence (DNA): TGTGCCAGCAGCTACCGGGGGGAATATAATTCACCCCTCCACTTT.

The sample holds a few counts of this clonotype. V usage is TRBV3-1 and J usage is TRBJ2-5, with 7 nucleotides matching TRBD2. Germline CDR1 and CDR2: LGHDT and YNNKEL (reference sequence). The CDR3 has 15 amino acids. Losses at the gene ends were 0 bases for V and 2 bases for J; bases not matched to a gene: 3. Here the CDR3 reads CASSQDWREQETQYF. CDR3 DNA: TGTGCCAGCAGCCAAGACTGGCGGGAGCAAGAGACCCAGTACTTC.

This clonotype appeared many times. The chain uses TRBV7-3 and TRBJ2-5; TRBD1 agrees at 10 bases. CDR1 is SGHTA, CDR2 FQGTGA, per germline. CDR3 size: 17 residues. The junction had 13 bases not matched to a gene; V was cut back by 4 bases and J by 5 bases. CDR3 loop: CASSSHPGQGKVETQYF. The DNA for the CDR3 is TGTGCCAGCAGCTCGCATCCGGGACAGGGGAAGGTTGAGACCCAGTACTTC. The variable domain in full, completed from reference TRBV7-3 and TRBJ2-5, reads GAGVSQTPSNKVTEKGKYVELRCDPISGHTALYWYRQSLGQGPEFLIYFQGTGAADDSGLPNDRFFAVRPEGSVSTLKIQRTERGDSAVYLCASSSHPGQGKVETQYFGPGTRLLVL.

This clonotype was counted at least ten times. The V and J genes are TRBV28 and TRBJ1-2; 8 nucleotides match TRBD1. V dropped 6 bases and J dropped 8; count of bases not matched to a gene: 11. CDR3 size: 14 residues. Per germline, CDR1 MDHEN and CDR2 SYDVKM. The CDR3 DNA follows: TGTGCCAGCAGACAACCGGGACAGGTTTCCGGCTACACCTTC. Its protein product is CASRQPGQVSGYTF.

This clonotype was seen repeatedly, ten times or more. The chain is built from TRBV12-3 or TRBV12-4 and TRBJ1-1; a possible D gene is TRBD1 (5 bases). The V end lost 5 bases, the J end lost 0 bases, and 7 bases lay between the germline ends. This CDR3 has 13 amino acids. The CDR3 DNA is TGTGCCAGCAGTCCCAGGGTGAACACTGAAGCTTTCTTT. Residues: CASSPRVNTEAFF.

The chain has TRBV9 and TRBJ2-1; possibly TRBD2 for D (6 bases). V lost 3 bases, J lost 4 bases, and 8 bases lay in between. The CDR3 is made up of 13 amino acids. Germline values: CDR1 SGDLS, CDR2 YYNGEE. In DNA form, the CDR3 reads TGTGCCAGCAGCGGCGGGGTGTACAATGAGCAGTTCTTC. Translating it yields CASSGGVYNEQFF.

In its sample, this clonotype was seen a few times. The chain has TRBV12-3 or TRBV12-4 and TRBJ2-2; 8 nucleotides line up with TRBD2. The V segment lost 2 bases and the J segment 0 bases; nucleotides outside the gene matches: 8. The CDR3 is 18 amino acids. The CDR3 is CASSLYFGGGSNTGELFF. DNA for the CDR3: TGTGCCAGCAGTTTATACTTTGGCGGGGGGTCGAACACCGGGGAGCTGTTTTTT.

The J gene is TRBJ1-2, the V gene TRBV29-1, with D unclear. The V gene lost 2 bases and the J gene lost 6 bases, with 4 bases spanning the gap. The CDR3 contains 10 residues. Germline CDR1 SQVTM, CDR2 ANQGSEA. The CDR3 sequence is CSVEQDGYTF. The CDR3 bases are TGCAGCGTTGAACAGGATGGCTACACCTTC.

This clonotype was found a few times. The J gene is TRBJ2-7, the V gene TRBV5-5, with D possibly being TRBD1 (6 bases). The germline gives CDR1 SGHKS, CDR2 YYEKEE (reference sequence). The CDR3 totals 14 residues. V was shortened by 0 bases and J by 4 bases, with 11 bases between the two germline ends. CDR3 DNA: TGTGCCAGCAGCTTGGAACAGGGTACATACGAGCAGTACTTC. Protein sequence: CASSLEQGTYEQYF.